These T cell receptor beta chains were read from a single sample in a study of T cell responses to AZD1222 COVID-19 vaccine. The data were produced by immunoSEQ multiplex PCR, yet TCRdb's version contains in-frame clones alone and is incomplete. Among tens of thousands of clones listed, 70% to 90% were seen once. The sequenced sample was peripheral blood, obtained on day 0 of AZD1222 vaccination. These receptors were obtained from an adult in good health. Each CDR3 is given without its conserved first and last residue.

V	J	CDR3
TRBV6-5	TRBJ2-7	ASRGTSSYEQY
TRBV5-4	TRBJ2-7	ASSSGLQREQY
TRBV12-3/TRBV12-4	TRBJ2-5	ASSPSGPGAQY
TRBV5-1	TRBJ2-3	ASRLAGGPQDTQY
TRBV28	TRBJ2-1	ASRKGVYNEQF
TRBV3-1/TRBV3-2	TRBJ2-5	ASSPGLAGIQETQY
TRBV3-1/TRBV3-2	TRBJ2-7	ASSQDFGAEQTYEQY
TRBV28	TRBJ1-2	ASSLSGFGYT
TRBV19	TRBJ1-5	ASSIAGKFYSNQPQH
TRBV6-5	TRBJ2-3	ASSYVPYFSSDTQY
TRBV27	TRBJ2-7	ASSGGTGEPYEQY
TRBV5-1	TRBJ2-1	ASSPLADEQF
TRBV9	TRBJ2-3	ASSVDPAEDTQY
TRBV6-5	TRBJ1-6	ASSRSGNNSPLH
TRBV18	TRBJ2-5	ASSPLDGSQETQY
TRBV6-4	TRBJ2-7	ASSDGRGREAPMSYEQY
TRBV29-1	TRBJ2-7	SGGTGHYEQY
TRBV7-2	TRBJ2-7	ASSAGQGKPGAYEQY
TRBV11-2	TRBJ2-3	ASSTVGITDTQY
TRBV29-1	TRBJ2-2	SAQTNTGELF
TRBV2	TRBJ1-4	ASKVIVGQGVEKLF
TRBV6-5	TRBJ2-1	ASSYPGQARGEQF
TRBV7-9	TRBJ2-2	ASSLVGLENTGELF
TRBV5-6	TRBJ2-1	ASSGLVSYNEQF
TRBV7-9	TRBJ1-6	ASSFRQSSYNSPLH
TRBV27	TRBJ1-4	ASSFGGGTKAEKLF
TRBV4-1	TRBJ1-1	ASSQGDPRTEAF
TRBV27	TRBJ2-1	ASTHLRGGNEQF
TRBV11-2	TRBJ2-7	ASSSQGYEQY
TRBV6-5	TRBJ2-1	ASSYSRTSHEQF
TRBV7-9	TRBJ2-1	ASAWGARTRTYNEQF
TRBV7-2	TRBJ1-2	ASSLGRQGYGYT
TRBV10-3	TRBJ2-7	AISDARHEQY
TRBV19	TRBJ1-2	ASSIQGAKNYGYT
TRBV6-1	TRBJ2-7	ASSEAGNGLNEQY
TRBV29-1	TRBJ2-7	SGDPDRVRYEQY
TRBV7-2	TRBJ2-7	ASSLATAYEQY
TRBV10-3	TRBJ2-7	AISLRALAGEIDEQY
TRBV6-5	TRBJ1-2	ASSYGRDGYT
TRBV2	TRBJ2-7	ASSAGYEQY
TRBV10-3	TRBJ2-2	AISDDTGTGELF
TRBV5-1	TRBJ1-4	ASSVDSTNEKLF
TRBV2	TRBJ1-2	ASSELSRANYGYT
TRBV5-6	TRBJ1-1	ASSLEEGTEAF
TRBV19	TRBJ2-5	ASSPSLGETQY
TRBV7-2	TRBJ1-3	ASSLDNRGGSGNTIY
TRBV7-2	TRBJ2-1	ASSLALSGSSYNEQF
TRBV5-5	TRBJ1-5	ASSLRVESNQPQH
TRBV29-1	TRBJ2-6	SVSLGGTGANVLT
TRBV4-1	TRBJ1-3	ASSDGTESSGNTIY
TRBV7-2	TRBJ2-7	ASSRRLASGSSEQY
TRBV28	TRBJ2-5	ATSSSGGGETQY
TRBV4-1	TRBJ1-4	ASSQPRVGATNEKLF
TRBV19	TRBJ1-6	ASRPPTRSDSPLH
TRBV4-2	TRBJ1-2	ASSQALLATTGNYGYT
TRBV3-1/TRBV3-2	TRBJ1-1	ASSRRDRANTEAF
TRBV7-8	TRBJ2-1	ASSFSGGADEQF